This is a list of T cell receptor beta chains from one sample in a study of T cell repertoires in cytomegalovirus infection. Each CDR3 protein is one row after TCRdb ran MiXCR on the reads. The sample includes a few hundred thousand distinct CDR3 sequences, 15% to 20% of them seen just once. The sequencing sample was made of PBMCs. These receptors all come from a human donor in good health (CMV status not recorded). Some clones in this sample may be carry-over from other donors' samples. The CDR3 runs from the conserved cysteine through the conserved F or W. A D gene is named only where the DNA matches it firmly. A clone size is listed for some rows: how often the clone was seen (once, few, many), or a class if it is expanded.

D gene,J gene,clone size,V gene,CDR3 length,CDR3 DNA,CDR3 protein
.,TRBJ2-4,few,TRBV20-1,14,TGCAGTGCTAGAGGTAGTGCAGGGAGAAACATTCAGTACTTC,CSARGSAGRNIQYF
TRBD2,TRBJ2-7,many,TRBV11-2,16,TGTGCCAGCAGTATAACAGGGCTAGCGGGAGGTGACGAGCAGTACTTC,CASSITGLAGGDEQYF
TRBD2,TRBJ2-1,few,TRBV5-4,15,TGTGCCAGCAGCTTGGGAGCGGGAGACATCAATGAGCAGTTCTTC,CASSLGAGDINEQFF
.,TRBJ1-6,.,TRBV5-4,15,TGTGCCAGCAGCTTGGGAGTGGCGGATAATTCACCCCTCCACTTT,CASSLGVADNSPLHF
TRBD1,TRBJ1-2,many,TRBV6-1,13,TGTGCCAGCAGTAAACAGGGGGCGGAGGGCTACACCTTC,CASSKQGAEGYTF
.,TRBJ1-1,few,TRBV28,13,TGTGCCAGCAGTTCCCTCGGGCTCGCTGAAGCTTTCTTT,CASSSLGLAEAFF
.,TRBJ2-1,few,TRBV5-5,15,TGTGCCAGCAGCTTGGGAGAGGGGGGGTACAATGAGCAGTTCTTC,CASSLGEGGYNEQFF
.,TRBJ2-1,few,TRBV2,12,TGTGCCAGCAGGCAGGGGGGAAATGAGCAGTTCTTC,CASRQGGNEQFF
TRBD2,TRBJ2-2,few,TRBV20-1,16,TGCAGTGCTCCCAAGGGGGGACGGGGGGGGACCGGGGAGCTGTTTTTT,CSAPKGGRGGTGELFF
.,TRBJ2-5,.,TRBV2,14,TGTGCCAGCAGTGACAGGCGAGGACAAGAGACCCAGTACTTC,CASSDRRGQETQYF
TRBD2,TRBJ2-1,.,TRBV5-1,14,TGCGCCAGCAGCCAGGGACTAGCAGACAATGAGCAGTTCTTC,CASSQGLADNEQFF
TRBD2,TRBJ2-7,few,TRBV7-9,15,TGTGCCAGCAGCCCGCCGGGACTAGCGGGAGGGGCCCAGTACTTC,CASSPPGLAGGAQYF
.,TRBJ2-7,few,TRBV29-1,13,TGCAGCGTGACGAGAGGGACATTCTACGAGCAGTACTTC,CSVTRGTFYEQYF
.,TRBJ1-1,many,TRBV19,13,TGTGCCAGTAGTATGGGTATGAACACTGAAGCTTTCTTT,CASSMGMNTEAFF
.,TRBJ2-1,few,TRBV7-2,12,TGTGCCAGCAGCCTTCCGTGGAATGAGCAGTTCTTC,CASSLPWNEQFF
.,TRBJ1-2,.,TRBV6-1,14,TGTGCCAGCAGTGAAGTCTATCGGGTATCCGGCTACACCTTC,CASSEVYRVSGYTF
.,TRBJ2-7,many,TRBV10-3,12,TGTGCCATCACCACGGGAATGCTCGAGCAGTACTTC,CAITTGMLEQYF
TRBD1,TRBJ2-5,.,TRBV6-2/TRBV6-3,15,TGTGCCAGCAGTTACGGACAGGAGTACCAAGAGACCCAGTACTTC,CASSYGQEYQETQYF
.,TRBJ1-1,few,TRBV28,16,TGTGCCAGCAGTTTTTATTGGGGAGGGGCGGACACTGAAGCTTTCTTT,CASSFYWGGADTEAFF
.,TRBJ1-5,few,TRBV20-1,13,TGCAGTGCCAGAGCAGGGTCCCGGCAGCCCCAGCATTTT,CSARAGSRQPQHF
TRBD2,TRBJ2-3,.,TRBV10-3,14,TGTGCCATCTTAGCGGGGGGGAGGGCAGATACGCAGTATTTT,CAILAGGRADTQYF
.,TRBJ2-7,few,TRBV3-1,13,TGTGCCAGCAGCCAAGCCGCTTGGAACGAGCAGTACTTC,CASSQAAWNEQYF
.,TRBJ2-6,many,TRBV7-9,15,TGTGCCAGCAGCTTTCCCGGCTCTGGGGCCAACGTCCTGACTTTC,CASSFPGSGANVLTF
TRBD2,TRBJ2-6,few,TRBV4-1,19,TGCGCCAGCAGCCAAGATGCGCTAGCGGGGGTCTCTGGGGCCAACGTCCTGACTTTC,CASSQDALAGVSGANVLTF
.,TRBJ2-3,.,TRBV20-1,20,TGCAGTGCTAGAGCCAGGGGGTTTGGGGCGGGGGACACCCTGGTAGATACGCAGTATTTT,CSARARGFGAGDTLVDTQYF
.,TRBJ2-1,.,TRBV6-2/TRBV6-3,14,TGTGCCAGCAGTAGGGGACTGATATACAATGAGCAGTTCTTC,CASSRGLIYNEQFF
.,TRBJ1-1,.,TRBV2,15,TGTGCCAGCAGTGAACAGGGCTGGATGAACACTGAAGCTTTCTTT,CASSEQGWMNTEAFF
.,TRBJ2-7,many,TRBV7-2,13,TGTGCCAGCAGCTTAGAAGGTCGCCACTGGGAGTACTTC,CASSLEGRHWEYF
.,TRBJ2-7,.,TRBV20-1,14,TGCAGTGCTAGAGATCCGGGGTTCCCCTTCGAGCAGTACTTC,CSARDPGFPFEQYF